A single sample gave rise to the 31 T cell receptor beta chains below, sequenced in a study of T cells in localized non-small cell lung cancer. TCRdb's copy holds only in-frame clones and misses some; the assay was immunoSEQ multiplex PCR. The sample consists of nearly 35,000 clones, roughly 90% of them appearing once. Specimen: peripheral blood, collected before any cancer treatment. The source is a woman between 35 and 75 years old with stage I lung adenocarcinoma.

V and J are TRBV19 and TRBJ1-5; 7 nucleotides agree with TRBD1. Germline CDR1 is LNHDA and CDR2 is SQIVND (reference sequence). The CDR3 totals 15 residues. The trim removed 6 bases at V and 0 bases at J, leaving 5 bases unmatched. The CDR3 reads CASSPTGYSNQPQHF. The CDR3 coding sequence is TGTGCCAGTAGCCCGACAGGGTATAGCAATCAGCCCCAGCATTTT.

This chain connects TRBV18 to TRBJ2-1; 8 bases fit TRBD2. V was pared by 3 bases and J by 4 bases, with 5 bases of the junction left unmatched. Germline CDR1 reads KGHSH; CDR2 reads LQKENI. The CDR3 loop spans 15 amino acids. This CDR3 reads CASSPQRGPYNEQFF. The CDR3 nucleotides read TGTGCCAGCTCACCCCAGCGGGGGCCTTACAATGAGCAGTTCTTC.

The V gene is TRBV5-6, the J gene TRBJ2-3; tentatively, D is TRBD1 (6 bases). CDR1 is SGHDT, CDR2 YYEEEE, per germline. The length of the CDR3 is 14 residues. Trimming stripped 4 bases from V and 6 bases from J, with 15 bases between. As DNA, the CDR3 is TGTGCCAGCAGCAAGATACAGGGTACGGATACGCAGTATTTT. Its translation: CASSKIQGTDTQYF.

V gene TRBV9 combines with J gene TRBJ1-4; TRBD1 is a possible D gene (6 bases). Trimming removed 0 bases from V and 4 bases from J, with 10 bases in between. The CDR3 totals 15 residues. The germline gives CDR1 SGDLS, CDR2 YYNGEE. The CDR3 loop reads CASSVASQGNEKLFF. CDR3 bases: TGTGCCAGCAGCGTAGCTTCACAGGGTAATGAAAAACTGTTTTTT.

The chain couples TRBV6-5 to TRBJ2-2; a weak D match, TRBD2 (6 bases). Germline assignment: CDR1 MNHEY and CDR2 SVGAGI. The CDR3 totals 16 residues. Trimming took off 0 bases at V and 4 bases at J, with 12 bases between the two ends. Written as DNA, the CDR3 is TGTGCCAGCAGTTACTCTGGGGGGTCAGGCACCGGGGAGCTGTTTTTT. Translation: CASSYSGGSGTGELFF.

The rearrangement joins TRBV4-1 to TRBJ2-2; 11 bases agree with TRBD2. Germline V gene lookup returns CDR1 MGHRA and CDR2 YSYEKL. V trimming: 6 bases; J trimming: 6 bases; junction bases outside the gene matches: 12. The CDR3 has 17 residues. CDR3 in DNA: TGCGCCAGCAGGACTAGCGGGGACCCTTCTCATCCCGGGGAGCTGTTTTTT. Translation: CASRTSGDPSHPGELFF.

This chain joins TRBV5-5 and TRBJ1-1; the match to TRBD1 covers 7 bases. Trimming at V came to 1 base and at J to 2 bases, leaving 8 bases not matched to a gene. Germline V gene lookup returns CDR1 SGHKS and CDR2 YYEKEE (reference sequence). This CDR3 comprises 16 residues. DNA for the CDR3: TGTGCCAGCAGCTTGATTGTAAGGGGGCTAAACACTGAAGCTTTCTTT. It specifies CASSLIVRGLNTEAFF.

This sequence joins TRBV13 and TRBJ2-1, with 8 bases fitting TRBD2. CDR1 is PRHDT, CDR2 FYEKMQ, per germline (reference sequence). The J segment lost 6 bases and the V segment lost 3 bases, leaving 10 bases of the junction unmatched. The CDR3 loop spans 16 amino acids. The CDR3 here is CASSFLSGGIFNEQFF. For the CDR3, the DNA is TGTGCCAGCAGCTTTTTGTCGGGGGGGATATTCAATGAGCAGTTCTTC.

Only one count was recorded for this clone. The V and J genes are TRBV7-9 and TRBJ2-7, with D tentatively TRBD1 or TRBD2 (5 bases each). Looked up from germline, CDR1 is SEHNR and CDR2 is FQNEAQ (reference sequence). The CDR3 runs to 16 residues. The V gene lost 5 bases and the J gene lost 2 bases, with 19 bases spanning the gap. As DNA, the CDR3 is TGTGCCAGCAGCCCGCGTGGGTTAGGGGACCCCTACGAGCAGTACTTC. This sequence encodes CASSPRGLGDPYEQYF.

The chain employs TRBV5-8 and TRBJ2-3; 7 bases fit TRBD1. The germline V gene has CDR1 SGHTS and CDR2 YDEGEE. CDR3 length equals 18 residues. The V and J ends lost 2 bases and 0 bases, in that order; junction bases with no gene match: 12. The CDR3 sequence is CASSLGQVWGLSTDTQYF. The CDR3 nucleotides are TGTGCCAGCAGCTTAGGACAGGTTTGGGGCCTTAGCACAGATACGCAGTATTTT. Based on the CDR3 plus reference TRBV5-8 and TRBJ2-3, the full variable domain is EAGVTQSPTHLIKTRGQQATLRCSPISGHTSVYWYQQALGLGLQFLLWYDEGEERNRGNFPPRFSGRQFPNYSSELNVNALELEDSALYLCASSLGQVWGLSTDTQYFGPGTRLTVL.

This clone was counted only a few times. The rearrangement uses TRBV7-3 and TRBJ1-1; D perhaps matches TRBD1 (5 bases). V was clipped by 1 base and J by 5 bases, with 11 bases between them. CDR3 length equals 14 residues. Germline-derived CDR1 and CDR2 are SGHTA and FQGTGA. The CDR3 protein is CASSLSKGSTEAFF. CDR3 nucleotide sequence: TGTGCCAGCAGCTTAAGTAAGGGGAGTACTGAAGCTTTCTTT.

The CDR3, as DNA: TGCGCCAGCAGCCCCCGCGGGGTAACGGATGGCTACACCTTC. This encodes CASSPRGVTDGYTF. This chain joins TRBV5-1 and TRBJ1-2; D is uncertain. The CDR3 contains 14 residues. V lost 4 bases and J 6 bases, leaving 16 bases between the germline ends. Germline V CDR1 and CDR2: SGHRS, YFSETQ.

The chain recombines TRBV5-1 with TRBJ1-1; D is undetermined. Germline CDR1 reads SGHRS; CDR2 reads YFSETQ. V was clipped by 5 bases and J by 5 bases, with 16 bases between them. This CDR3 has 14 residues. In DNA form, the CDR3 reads TGCGCCAGCAGTTGGGAACGGGGAGGTACTGAAGCTTTCTTT. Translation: CASSWERGGTEAFF. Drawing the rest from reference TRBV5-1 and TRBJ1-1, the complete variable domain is KAGVTQTPRYLIKTRGQQVTLSCSPISGHRSVSWYQQTPGQGLQFLFEYFSETQRNKGNFPGRFSGRQFSNSRSEMNVSTLELGDSALYLCASSWERGGTEAFFGQGTRLTVV.

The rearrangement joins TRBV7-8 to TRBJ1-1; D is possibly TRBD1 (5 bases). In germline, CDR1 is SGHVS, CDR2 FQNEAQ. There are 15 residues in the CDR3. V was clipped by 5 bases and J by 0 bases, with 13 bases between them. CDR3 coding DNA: TGTGCCAGCAGCCAGAACCGGGGGATGAACACTGAAGCTTTCTTT. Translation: CASSQNRGMNTEAFF. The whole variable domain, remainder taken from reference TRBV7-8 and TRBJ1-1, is GAGVSQSPRYKVAKRGQDVALRCDPISGHVSLFWYQQALGQGPEFLTYFQNEAQLDKSGLPSDRFFAERPEGSVSTLKIQRTQQEDSAVYLCASSQNRGMNTEAFFGQGTRLTVV.

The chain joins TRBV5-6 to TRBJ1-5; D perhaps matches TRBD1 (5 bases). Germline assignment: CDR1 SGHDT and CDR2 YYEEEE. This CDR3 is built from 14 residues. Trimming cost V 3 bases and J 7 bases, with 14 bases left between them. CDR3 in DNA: TGTGCCAGCAGCTCTGGGGGTGGAGGACAGCCCCAGCATTTT. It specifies CASSSGGGGQPQHF.

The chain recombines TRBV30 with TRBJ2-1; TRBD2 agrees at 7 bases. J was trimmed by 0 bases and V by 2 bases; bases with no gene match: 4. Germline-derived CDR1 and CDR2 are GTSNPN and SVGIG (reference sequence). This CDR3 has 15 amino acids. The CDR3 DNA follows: TGTGCCTGGAGTTTTGGCGGGGGCTCCTACAATGAGCAGTTCTTC. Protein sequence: CAWSFGGGSYNEQFF.

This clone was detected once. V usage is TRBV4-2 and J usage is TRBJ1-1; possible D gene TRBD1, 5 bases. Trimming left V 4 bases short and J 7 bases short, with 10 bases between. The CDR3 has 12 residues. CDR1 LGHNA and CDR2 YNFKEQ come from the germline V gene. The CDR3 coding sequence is TGTGCCAGCAGCCCACGGGGCTTTGAAGCTTTCTTT. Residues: CASSPRGFEAFF.

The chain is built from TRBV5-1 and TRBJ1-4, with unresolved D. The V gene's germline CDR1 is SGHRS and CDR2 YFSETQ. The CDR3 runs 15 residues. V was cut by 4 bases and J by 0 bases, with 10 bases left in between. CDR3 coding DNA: TGCGCCAGCAGCAGCCACAGTGCAACTAATGAAAAACTGTTTTTT. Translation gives CASSSHSATNEKLFF. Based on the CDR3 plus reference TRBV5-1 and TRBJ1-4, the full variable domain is KAGVTQTPRYLIKTRGQQVTLSCSPISGHRSVSWYQQTPGQGLQFLFEYFSETQRNKGNFPGRFSGRQFSNSRSEMNVSTLELGDSALYLCASSSHSATNEKLFFGSGTQLSVL.

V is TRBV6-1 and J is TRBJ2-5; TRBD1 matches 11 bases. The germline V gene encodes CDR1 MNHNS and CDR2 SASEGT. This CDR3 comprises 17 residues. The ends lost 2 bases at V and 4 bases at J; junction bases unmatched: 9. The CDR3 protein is CASSEHSGQGARETQYF. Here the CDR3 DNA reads TGTGCCAGCAGTGAACATTCTGGACAGGGGGCACGAGAGACCCAGTACTTC.

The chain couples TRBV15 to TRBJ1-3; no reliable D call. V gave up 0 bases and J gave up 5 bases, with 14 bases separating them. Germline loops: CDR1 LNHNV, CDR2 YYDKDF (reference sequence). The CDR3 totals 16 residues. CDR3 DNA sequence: TGTGCCACCAGCAGAGATCCGGGGTACGCCAGAAACACCATATATTTT. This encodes CATSRDPGYARNTIYF.

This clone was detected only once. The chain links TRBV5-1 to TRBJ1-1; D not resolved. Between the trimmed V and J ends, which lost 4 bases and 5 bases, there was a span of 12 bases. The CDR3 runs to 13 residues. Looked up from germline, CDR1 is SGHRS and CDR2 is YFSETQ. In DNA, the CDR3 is TGCGCCAGCAGCGGGGAGCTCAGAACTGAAGCTTTCTTT. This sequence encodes CASSGELRTEAFF.

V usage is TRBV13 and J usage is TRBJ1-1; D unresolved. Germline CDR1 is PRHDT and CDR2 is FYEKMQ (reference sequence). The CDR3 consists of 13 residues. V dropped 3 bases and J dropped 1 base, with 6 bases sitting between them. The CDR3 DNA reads TGTGCCAGCAGCTTTGGGCAGAACACTGAAGCTTTCTTT. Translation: CASSFGQNTEAFF.

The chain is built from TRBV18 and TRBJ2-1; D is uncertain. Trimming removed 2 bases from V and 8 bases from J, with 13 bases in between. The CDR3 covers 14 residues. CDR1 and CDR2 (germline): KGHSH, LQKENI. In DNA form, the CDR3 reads TGTGCCAGCTCACCAGAACGGATTCGCGATGAGCAGTTCTTC. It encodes CASSPERIRDEQFF.

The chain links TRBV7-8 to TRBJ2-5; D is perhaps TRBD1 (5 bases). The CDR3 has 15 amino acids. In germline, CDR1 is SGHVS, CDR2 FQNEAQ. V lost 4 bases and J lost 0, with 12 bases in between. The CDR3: CASSSLAGNQETQYF. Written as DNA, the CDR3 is TGTGCCAGCAGCTCATTGGCAGGGAACCAAGAGACCCAGTACTTC.

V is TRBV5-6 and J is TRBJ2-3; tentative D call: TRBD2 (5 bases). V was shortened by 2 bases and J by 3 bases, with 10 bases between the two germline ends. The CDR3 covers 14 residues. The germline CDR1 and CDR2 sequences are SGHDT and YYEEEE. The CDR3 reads CASSLGGGTDTQYF. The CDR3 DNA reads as TGTGCCAGCAGCTTAGGTGGCGGGACAGATACGCAGTATTTT.

CDR3 DNA sequence: TGTGCCAGTAGTATGGTGGGACAGCCTCCTATGAACACTGAAGCTTTCTTT. This codes for CASSMVGQPPMNTEAFF. The J gene is TRBJ1-1, the V gene TRBV19; TRBD1 matches at 7 bases. The germline V gene encodes CDR1 LNHDA and CDR2 SQIVND (reference sequence). The CDR3 consists of 17 residues. With 3 bases clipped from V and 0 bases from J, the junction kept 10 bases outside the gene matches. The entire variable domain, with the rest obtained from reference TRBV19 and TRBJ1-1, is as follows: DGGITQSPKYLFRKEGQNVTLSCEQNLNHDAMYWYRQDPGQGLRLIYYSQIVNDFQKGDIAEGYSVSREKKESFPLTVTSAQKNPTAFYLCASSMVGQPPMNTEAFFGQGTRLTVV.

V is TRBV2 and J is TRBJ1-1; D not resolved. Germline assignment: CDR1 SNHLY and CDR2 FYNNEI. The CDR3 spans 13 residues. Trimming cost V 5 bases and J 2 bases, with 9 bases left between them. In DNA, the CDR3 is TGTGCCAGCAGTCCGGACCTCAACACTGAAGCTTTCTTT. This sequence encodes CASSPDLNTEAFF.

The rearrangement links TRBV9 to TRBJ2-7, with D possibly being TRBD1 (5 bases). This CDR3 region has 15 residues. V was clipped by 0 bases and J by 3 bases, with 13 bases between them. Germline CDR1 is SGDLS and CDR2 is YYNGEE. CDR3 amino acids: CASSVGQYANYEQYF. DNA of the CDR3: TGTGCCAGCAGCGTAGGACAGTATGCGAACTACGAGCAGTACTTC. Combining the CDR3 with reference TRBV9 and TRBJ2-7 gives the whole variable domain DSGVTQTPKHLITATGQRVTLRCSPRSGDLSVYWYQQSLDQGLQFLIQYYNGEERAKGNILERFSAQQFPDLHSELNLSSLELGDSALYFCASSVGQYANYEQYFGPGTRLTVT.

CDR3 nucleotides: TGTGCCAGCAGCCCAGGGACAAAAAGGAATTCACCCCTCCACTTT. This codes for CASSPGTKRNSPLHF. The chain employs TRBV5-8 and TRBJ1-6; a possible D gene is TRBD1 (6 bases). V lost 4 bases to trimming and J lost 7 bases, with 15 bases between them. The CDR3 is 15 amino acids. Germline V gene lookup returns CDR1 SGHTS and CDR2 YDEGEE.

CDR3 bases: TGTGCCAGCAGCTTAGGGCGGACTGCAACTAATGAAAAACTGTTTTTT. Its translation is CASSLGRTATNEKLFF. J is TRBJ1-4 and V is TRBV11-3; D remains unclear. CDR1 is SGHNT, CDR2 YENEEA, per germline. Trimming stripped 1 base from V and 0 bases from J, with 9 bases between. CDR3 size: 16 residues.

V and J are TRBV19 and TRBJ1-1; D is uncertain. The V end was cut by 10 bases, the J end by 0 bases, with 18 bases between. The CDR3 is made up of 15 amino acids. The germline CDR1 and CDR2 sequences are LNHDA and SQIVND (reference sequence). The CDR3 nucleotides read TGTGCCACCCGCGGGTGGGTCGGCATGAACACTGAAGCTTTCTTT. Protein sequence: CATRGWVGMNTEAFF.